The 12 T cell receptor beta chains below come from one sample, sequenced in a study of OX40 agonist ivuxolimab in advanced cancers. Method: immunoSEQ multiplex PCR; TCRdb's copy keeps in-frame clones and lacks some. The sample includes tens of thousands of clones, more than 85% of them seen just once. Sequences were derived from CD4+ or CD8+ T cells sorted from blood, sampled in a trial of the OX40 agonist ivuxolimab. These receptors all come from an adult with an advanced solid tumor such as melanoma, head and neck, liver or kidney cancer.

The V gene is TRBV27, the J gene TRBJ2-1; TRBD1 matches at 9 bases. V lost 6 bases, J lost 7 bases, and 1 base stayed unmatched. CDR3 length: 12 amino acids. Looked up from germline, CDR1 is MNHEY and CDR2 is SMNVEV (reference sequence). CDR3 amino acids: CASRGTGNEQFF. The DNA for the CDR3 is TGTGCCAGCAGGGGGACAGGGAATGAGCAGTTCTTC.

CDR3 nucleotide sequence: TGCGCCAGCAGCCAAGCGGGCAGGGGTTTACAAGAGACCCAGTACTTC. Translated, it gives CASSQAGRGLQETQYF. V and J are TRBV4-3 and TRBJ2-5; TRBD1 might be the D (6 bases). This CDR3 comprises 16 residues. Germline assignment: CDR1 LGHNA and CDR2 YSLEER. V lost 1 base to trimming and J lost 2 bases, with 14 bases between them.

The V and J genes are TRBV27 and TRBJ1-2; D is perhaps TRBD1 (6 bases). The V end lost 5 bases, the J end lost 0 bases, and 13 bases lay between the germline ends. This CDR3 comprises 15 residues. Germline CDR1 MNHEY, CDR2 SMNVEV (reference sequence). The CDR3, as DNA: TGTGCCAGCAGTCCCCGGGACATTTCTAACTATGGCTACACCTTC. Protein product: CASSPRDISNYGYTF.

The chain recombines TRBV7-9 with TRBJ1-2; 7 bases are a match to TRBD1. This CDR3 region has 14 residues. Germline V CDR1 and CDR2: SEHNR, FQNEAQ (reference sequence). Losses at the gene ends were 3 bases for V and 2 bases for J; bases not matched to a gene: 3. CDR3 bases: TGTGCCAGCAGCTTCATGGGACAGAACTATGGCTACACCTTC. Its translation is CASSFMGQNYGYTF.

The V and J genes are TRBV4-3 and TRBJ2-3, with unresolved D. The CDR3 totals 13 residues. V was pared by 4 bases and J by 2 bases, with 7 bases between. Germline V CDR1 and CDR2: LGHNA, YSLEER. CDR3 sequence: CASSPFTTDTQYF. CDR3 in DNA: TGCGCCAGCAGCCCCTTTACCACAGATACGCAGTATTTT.

The rearrangement uses TRBV6-5 and TRBJ2-3, with D hard to call. Between the trimmed V and J ends, which lost 6 bases and 4 bases, there was a span of 11 bases. The CDR3 sequence is 13 residues long. Germline CDR1 reads MNHEY; CDR2 reads SVGAGI. The CDR3 DNA sequence: TGTGCCAGCAGCCCCCCCTTCCCAGATACGCAGTATTTT. This encodes CASSPPFPDTQYF.

This chain joins TRBV28 and TRBJ2-7, with D perhaps TRBD1 or TRBD2 (6 bases each). The CDR3 contains 15 residues. Trimming cost V 0 bases and J 0 bases, with 9 bases left between them. In germline, CDR1 is MDHEN, CDR2 SYDVKM. The CDR3 here is CASSLWEGGSYEQYF. The CDR3 DNA is TGTGCCAGCAGTTTATGGGAGGGGGGCTCCTACGAGCAGTACTTC.

The chain has TRBV7-9 and TRBJ2-5; 7 bases line up with TRBD2. V lost 1 base and J lost 4; bases outside the gene matches: 6. The CDR3 loop spans 15 amino acids. Germline CDR1 SEHNR, CDR2 FQNEAQ (reference sequence). The CDR3 DNA reads as TGTGCCAGCAGCTTAGTGACCGGCGGGGGAGAGACCCAGTACTTC. It is translated as CASSLVTGGGETQYF.

This chain connects TRBV15 to TRBJ1-1; maybe TRBD1 (5 bases). CDR3 size: 14 residues. CDR1 LNHNV and CDR2 YYDKDF come from the germline V gene (reference sequence). V was trimmed by 0 bases and J by 10 bases, leaving 15 bases between them. The CDR3 DNA reads as TGTGCCACCAGCAGAGATCGGGGGGAACCGGTAGCTTTCTTT. Residues: CATSRDRGEPVAFF.

V usage is TRBV9 and J usage is TRBJ2-7; 10 nucleotides align to TRBD1. The CDR3 is 14 amino acids. Trimming at V came to 4 bases and at J to 4 bases, leaving 5 bases not matched to a gene. Germline assignment: CDR1 SGDLS and CDR2 YYNGEE. The CDR3 reads CASSPDRGRYEQYF. CDR3 sequence (DNA): TGTGCCAGCAGCCCGGACAGGGGGAGGTACGAGCAGTACTTC.

V gene TRBV6-5 combines with J gene TRBJ1-5; TRBD1 might be the D (6 bases). This CDR3 has 15 residues. Trimming removed 6 bases at V and 2 bases at J, with 14 bases between. Germline lookup yields CDR1 MNHEY and CDR2 SVGAGI. The CDR3 DNA reads TGTGCCAGCAGAATTTCACAGGGCGGCAATCAGCCCCAGCATTTT. Its protein product is CASRISQGGNQPQHF.

CDR3 in amino acids: CASSTNGGRDKNIQYF. CDR3 DNA: TGTGCCAGCAGCACCAACGGGGGACGGGACAAAAACATTCAGTACTTC. V usage is TRBV7-9 and J usage is TRBJ2-4; D perhaps matches TRBD2 (6 bases). The CDR3 extends over 16 amino acids. Trimming shortened V by 5 bases and J by 3 bases, and 17 bases separated the two germline ends. Germline V gives CDR1 SEHNR, CDR2 FQNEAQ (reference sequence).